The 19 T cell receptor beta chains below were found in one sample sequenced in a study of T cells in Graves' hyperthyroidism and ophthalmopathy. The investigators amplified TCR beta CDR3 regions from RNA transcripts. The HTBI primer set served for first-round RT-PCR of the TCR CDR3. Using its own MiXCR run on the multiplex PCR reads, TCRdb lists one record per CDR3 protein. Of a few hundred thousand distinct CDR3 sequences listed, around 13% are singletons. The specimen was blood. Receptor source: a woman in her thirties or forties with Graves' ophthalmopathy.

This clonotype was seen at least ten times. V and J are TRBV30 and TRBJ2-5, with D possibly TRBD2 on 6 matching bases. The CDR3 consists of 11 residues. Germline V gene sequence: CDR1 GTSNPN, CDR2 SVGIG (reference sequence). Trimming pared 1 base from V and 12 bases from J, leaving 12 bases between. CDR3 sequence reads: CAWSGLTGEYF. CDR3 in DNA: TGTGCCTGGAGTGGGCTTACGGGGGAGTACTTC.

This clonotype was picked up one time. One junction end does not reproduce the germline sequence, and a read error may be involved. This chain links TRBV12-3 or TRBV12-4 with TRBJ1-5; perhaps TRBD1 as D (6 bases). The CDR3 is 15 amino acids. The CDR3, as DNA: TGTGCCAGCAGTTCTACACAGGGAGGGAATCACCCCCAGCATTTT. Amino acids: CASSSTQGGNHPQHF.

This clonotype was counted many times. The chain uses TRBV10-3 and TRBJ2-7, with a tentative D call TRBD1 (6 bases). Germline loops: CDR1 ENHRY, CDR2 SYGVKD. V shed 6 bases and J shed 3 bases, with 9 bases lying between them. This CDR3 has 12 amino acids. The CDR3 reads CAIRKQGYEQYF. The CDR3 DNA follows: TGTGCCATCAGAAAACAGGGCTACGAGCAGTACTTC.

In this sample, this clonotype turned up many times. This chain links TRBV20-1 with TRBJ2-7; the D call may be TRBD1 or TRBD2 (5 bases each). This CDR3 is built from 16 residues. The V end lost 3 bases, the J end lost 2 bases, and 20 bases lay between the germline ends. CDR1 and CDR2 (germline): DFQATT, SNEGSKA (reference sequence). For the CDR3, the DNA is TGCAGTGCTAGGAGGATAATGGGGGAGACCCCCTACGAGCAGTACTTC. This codes for CSARRIMGETPYEQYF.

The sample holds many counts of this clonotype. The chain uses TRBV29-1 and TRBJ1-2; 9 bases align to TRBD1. Germline values: CDR1 SQVTM, CDR2 ANQGSEA. V lost 6 bases to trimming and J lost 8 bases; unmatched junction nucleotides: 7. This CDR3 is built from 12 residues. Here the CDR3 DNA reads TGCAGCGTCTGGACAGGGGAACACGGCTACACCTTC. It encodes CSVWTGEHGYTF.

This clonotype was recorded many times. The gene calls are TRBV28 and TRBJ1-1; no firm D call. The CDR3 covers 14 residues. The germline CDR1 and CDR2 sequences are MDHEN and SYDVKM. V gave up 3 bases and J gave up 6 bases, with 14 bases separating them. The CDR3 sequence is CASSFAGRYAEAFF. CDR3 nucleotides: TGTGCCAGCAGTTTTGCCGGCAGGTACGCTGAAGCTTTCTTT.

This clonotype has at least ten counts. The rearrangement uses TRBV20-1 and TRBJ2-1; 9 bases fit TRBD2. The CDR3 sequence is 15 residues long. V gave up 0 bases and J gave up 5 bases; unmatched junction bases: 5. Germline CDR1 reads DFQATT; CDR2 reads SNEGSKA (reference sequence). CDR3 loop: CSARELAGPHNEQFF. The CDR3 DNA is TGCAGTGCTAGAGAACTAGCGGGTCCCCACAATGAGCAGTTCTTC.

This clonotype showed up many times. The V and J genes are TRBV24-1 and TRBJ1-2; TRBD1 matches 7 bases. V trimming: 4 bases; J trimming: 6 bases; junction bases outside the gene matches: 10. The V gene's germline CDR1 is KGHDR and CDR2 SFDVKD. CDR3 length: 15 residues. CDR3 DNA sequence: TGTGCCACCAGTGACCCGGGACAGCCCATTCATGGCTACACCTTC. Amino acids: CATSDPGQPIHGYTF.

This clonotype was seen at least ten times. This chain joins TRBV28 and TRBJ1-2; no clear D gene. The V end lost 4 bases, the J end lost 3 bases, and 15 bases lay between the germline ends. The CDR3 has 15 residues. Germline V CDR1 and CDR2: MDHEN, SYDVKM. The CDR3 coding sequence is TGTGCCAGCAGTTCCAGAAATCCTCAGGACTATGGCTACACCTTC. It yields the protein CASSSRNPQDYGYTF.

The V gene is TRBV5-6, the J gene TRBJ1-1; no firm D call. The V end lost 4 bases, the J end lost 6 bases, and 13 bases lay between the germline ends. The germline gives CDR1 SGHDT, CDR2 YYEEEE. The CDR3 totals 13 residues. The DNA of the CDR3 is TGTGCCAGCAGCCCGGGAGGGCCCCCTGAAGCTTTCTTT. Encoded protein: CASSPGGPPEAFF.

This clonotype was seen many times. V gene TRBV7-9 combines with J gene TRBJ2-1, with TRBD1 matching over 7 bases. With V trimmed by 6 bases and J by 0 bases, 2 bases remained unmatched. CDR1 and CDR2 from the germline V gene are SEHNR and FQNEAQ (reference sequence). The CDR3 spans 14 residues. For the CDR3, the DNA is TGTGCCAGCAGTCGGGACAGCTCCTACAATGAGCAGTTCTTC. The encoded protein is CASSRDSSYNEQFF.

This clonotype was counted a few times. This chain uses TRBV5-1 with TRBJ1-1, with TRBD1 matching over 9 bases. Germline CDR1 and CDR2: SGHRS and YFSETQ. The CDR3 consists of 13 residues. V shed 5 bases, J shed 3 bases, and the junction held 2 bases outside the gene matches. CDR3 protein: CASRQGADTEAFF. The DNA for the CDR3 is TGCGCCAGCAGACAGGGGGCTGACACTGAAGCTTTCTTT.

The V and J genes are TRBV15 and TRBJ1-6; D unclear. CDR1 and CDR2 from the germline V gene are LNHNV and YYDKDF (reference sequence). This CDR3 comprises 13 residues. The ends were cut back, 0 bases at V and 13 bases at J, with 10 bases in the middle. The CDR3 DNA reads TGTGCCACCAGCAGAGAGAGGGAATATCCCCTCCACTTT. Translating it yields CATSREREYPLHF.

This clonotype was detected only a few times. The chain is built from TRBV29-1 and TRBJ1-1, with D uncertain. The length of the CDR3 is 12 residues. Germline CDR1 reads SQVTM; CDR2 reads ANQGSEA. V shed 7 bases and J shed 2 bases, with 11 bases lying between them. The CDR3 protein is CSAHGVNTEAFF. The CDR3 nucleotides are TGCAGCGCGCACGGGGTTAACACTGAAGCTTTCTTT.

At least ten counts were recorded for this clonotype. This chain joins TRBV2 and TRBJ2-3; D ambiguous. CDR1 is SNHLY and CDR2 is FYNNEI in the germline V gene. V gave up 7 bases and J gave up 2 bases, with 7 bases separating them. CDR3 length equals 12 residues. CDR3 nucleotides: TGTGCCAGCACTACCTCCACAGATACGCAGTATTTT. Translated, it gives CASTTSTDTQYF.

This clonotype was detected a few times. The CDR3 protein is CATSPQLLTNEKLFF. The CDR3 DNA is TGTGCCACCAGCCCACAGCTTCTAACTAATGAAAAACTGTTTTTT. The chain is built from TRBV15 and TRBJ1-4, with D unclear. V lost 5 bases to trimming and J lost 1 base, with 11 bases between them. CDR3 length equals 15 residues. Germline V gene lookup returns CDR1 LNHNV and CDR2 YYDKDF (reference sequence).

This clonotype was seen repeatedly, ten times or more. The chain combines TRBV28 with TRBJ2-5; maybe TRBD1 (5 bases). The CDR3 is 14 residues long. Trimming took 7 bases from V and 0 from J, leaving 12 bases between them. The germline gives CDR1 MDHEN, CDR2 SYDVKM. Here the CDR3 reads CASTRGPYQETQYF. In DNA form, the CDR3 reads TGTGCCAGCACTAGGGGTCCATACCAAGAGACCCAGTACTTC.

To note about this clonotype: Since a much larger clone is just one base distant, this may be a read error. The genes are TRBV2 and TRBJ2-7; no clear D. Germline assignment: CDR1 SNHLY and CDR2 FYNNEI. CDR3 length: 12 amino acids. The CDR3 region is CDSSARSYEQYF. CDR3 sequence (DNA): TGTGACAGCAGTGCTAGGTCTTACGAGCAGTACTTC.

This clonotype was counted ten times or more. The chain combines TRBV30 with TRBJ1-1, with 8 bases lining up with TRBD1. V was clipped by 5 bases and J by 5 bases; unmatched bases: 4. Germline CDR1 GTSNPN, CDR2 SVGIG (reference sequence). This CDR3 has 12 residues. CDR3 in amino acids: CAWGQGWTEAFF. In DNA form, the CDR3 reads TGTGCCTGGGGACAGGGTTGGACTGAAGCTTTCTTT.